This T cell receptor beta chain was obtained from a study of human T cells and chemical hapten exposure. Study-wide context: Small volume differences among pooled libraries mainly caused per-sample TCR yield variation.

Individual cDNA molecules received unique molecular identifiers in the library. Each CDR3 protein gets one entry after TCRdb re-called the RACE reads with MiXCR. The table shows 95,000 to 150,000 distinct CDR3 sequences, with around 11% occurring only once. Described time point: patch test 3, about 24 weeks after DPC sensitization. Stated treatment: therapeutic diphenylcyclopropenone sensitization with weekly scalp DPC. Researchers sampled blood before each patch test went on. Germline CDR1 MNHEY, CDR2 SVGAGI. Trimming cost V 7 bases and J 4 bases; bases outside gene matches: 6. This CDR3 region has 13 residues. This clonotype showed up just a few times.

The chain carries TRBV6-5 and TRBJ1-2; 7 bases match TRBD1. This TCR was sampled from a woman in her forties or fifties with alopecia areata. Some clones in this sample may be carry-over from other donors' samples. The sequencing used whole blood, collected in connection with sensitization to the hapten diphenylcyclopropenone (DPC). The CDR3 DNA sequence: TGTGCCAGCAAGACAGGGATAAGCTATGGCTACACCTTC. This gives the protein CASKTGISYGYTF.